This record looks at one T cell receptor (beta chain) sequence and its context. Antigen: not known. This CDR3 has 12 residues. V lost 7 bases and J lost 6, with 10 bases in between. At the time of sampling, donors were nominally healthy, though unrecorded immune exposures were likely. This donor has no recorded CMV serostatus. This sample was taken from a study of cytomegalovirus exposure and HLA in healthy donors. Study-level findings and limits: The authors excluded some V segments, including TRBV6-2 and TRBV6-3, as indistinguishable.

60 Vbeta and 13 Jbeta primers were used in PCR. Generated by immunoSEQ multiplex PCR, the TCRdb table keeps only in-frame clones and is missing some. The sample includes about 59,000 clones, 65% to 90% of them seen just once. The source is a human donor in good health. V is TRBV5-7 and J is TRBJ2-2; D is uncertain. TRBV5-7 is annotated as an ORF whose role is uncertain. What was sequenced was PBMCs. CDR3 DNA: TGTGCCAGCGACGGAGTGGCCGGGGAGCTGTTTTTT. Encoded protein: CASDGVAGELFF.